One and the same sample provided the 19 T cell receptor beta chains below, sequenced in a study of blood T cell repertoires in COVID-19. This table comes from immunoSEQ multiplex PCR, and its TCRdb copy is limited to in-frame clones, with some not included. The repertoire holds about 58,000 clones, with about 85% as singletons. Sequenced material: peripheral blood. The receptor set was obtained from a woman between 65 and 79 years old with active COVID-19.

This clone is a singleton in its sample. The chain combines TRBV11-1 with TRBJ1-1, with D maybe TRBD1 (5 bases). The germline V gene encodes CDR1 SGHAT and CDR2 FQDESV (reference sequence). The CDR3 loop spans 14 amino acids. V was trimmed by 3 bases and J by 4 bases, leaving 12 bases between them. CDR3 amino acids: CASSFRNRGTEAFF. The CDR3 bases are TGTGCCAGCAGCTTTAGGAATAGGGGCACTGAAGCTTTCTTT.

V gene TRBV5-4 combines with J gene TRBJ2-2, with D possibly TRBD1 on 5 matching bases. CDR3 size: 15 residues. Per germline, CDR1 SGHNT and CDR2 YYREEE (reference sequence). V lost 0 bases, J lost 5 bases, and 11 bases lay in between. This CDR3 is CASSLGSKGTGELFF. The DNA for the CDR3 is TGTGCCAGCAGCTTGGGGTCAAAGGGGACCGGGGAGCTGTTTTTT.

The J gene is TRBJ2-7, the V gene TRBV5-4, with D maybe TRBD2 (5 bases). The CDR3 covers 14 residues. CDR1 and CDR2 (germline): SGHNT, YYREEE (reference sequence). The V and J ends lost 2 bases and 0 bases respectively, with 9 bases between them. CDR3 coding DNA: TGTGCCAGCAGCTTACGGACTGGCTCCTACGAGCAGTACTTC. Amino acid sequence: CASSLRTGSYEQYF.

The rearrangement links TRBV19 to TRBJ1-1; no firm D call. The CDR3 has 14 residues. Germline CDR1 LNHDA, CDR2 SQIVND (reference sequence). The ends were cut back, 5 bases at V and 1 base at J, with 11 bases in the middle. The CDR3, as DNA: TGTGCCAGTAGTTTTGCCTGGGCGAACACTGAAGCTTTCTTT. Residues: CASSFAWANTEAFF. Full variable domain (rest looked up from reference TRBV19 and TRBJ1-1): DGGITQSPKYLFRKEGQNVTLSCEQNLNHDAMYWYRQDPGQGLRLIYYSQIVNDFQKGDIAEGYSVSREKKESFPLTVTSAQKNPTAFYLCASSFAWANTEAFFGQGTRLTVV.

This clone turned up a few times. The chain combines TRBV10-3 with TRBJ1-6; 9 nucleotides agree with TRBD1. V lost 9 bases to trimming and J lost 7 bases; unmatched junction nucleotides: 4. CDR1 is ENHRY, CDR2 SYGVKD, per germline. This CDR3 is built from 13 residues. Written as DNA, the CDR3 is TGTGCCATGGGACAGGGTGTAAATTCACCCCTCCACTTT. This encodes CAMGQGVNSPLHF.

This sequence joins TRBV6-5 and TRBJ2-3; possibly TRBD2 for D (6 bases). V gave up 7 bases and J gave up 4 bases, with 18 bases separating them. CDR3 size: 15 residues. Per germline, CDR1 MNHEY and CDR2 SVGAGI. CDR3 sequence: CASNPTRAGADTQYF. The CDR3 coding sequence is TGTGCCAGCAACCCGACTAGGGCTGGCGCAGATACGCAGTATTTT.

This clone was detected once. This rearrangement joins TRBV27 to TRBJ2-2; 12 nucleotides agree with TRBD1. Per the germline V gene, CDR1 is MNHEY and CDR2 is SMNVEV (reference sequence). The CDR3 is made up of 16 amino acids. V dropped 2 bases and J dropped 7; count of bases not matched to a gene: 5. The CDR3 loop is CASSLRDRGQNGELFF. DNA for the CDR3: TGTGCCAGCAGTTTACGGGACAGGGGGCAGAACGGGGAGCTGTTTTTT.

In its sample, this clone was seen a few times. The chain joins TRBV11-2 to TRBJ1-1; 10 nucleotides line up with TRBD1. Germline CDR1 and CDR2: SGHAT and FQNNGV. This CDR3 has 13 amino acids. Trimming removed 3 bases from V and 6 bases from J; junction bases left unmatched: 1. Here the CDR3 DNA reads TGTGCCAGCAGCTTTGGACAGGGGGCTGAAGCTTTCTTT. This encodes CASSFGQGAEAFF.

The V gene is TRBV5-4, the J gene TRBJ1-4; tentative D call: TRBD1 (6 bases). Trimming removed 0 bases at V and 3 bases at J, with 12 bases between. The CDR3 runs 16 residues. Germline CDR1 reads SGHNT; CDR2 reads YYREEE (reference sequence). For the CDR3, the DNA is TGTGCCAGCAGCTTGGATGGGGGCGCGGCTAATGAAAAACTGTTTTTT. Translation: CASSLDGGAANEKLFF.

The CDR3 spells CSAGLAGEGEQFF. Here the CDR3 DNA reads TGCAGCGCAGGACTAGCGGGAGAGGGTGAGCAGTTCTTC. The chain recombines TRBV29-1 with TRBJ2-1, with 13 bases matching TRBD2. The CDR3 sequence is 13 residues long. J gave up 9 bases and V 7 bases, and 6 bases lay outside the gene matches. CDR1 SQVTM and CDR2 ANQGSEA come from the germline V gene.

This clone was seen just once. The chain combines TRBV9 with TRBJ2-5; 10 nucleotides line up with TRBD2. Trimming cost V 0 bases and J 5 bases; bases outside gene matches: 4. Germline V gives CDR1 SGDLS, CDR2 YYNGEE. The CDR3 is made up of 15 amino acids. CDR3 DNA: TGTGCCAGCAGCGTAGTTCTAGCGGGAGCCGAGACCCAGTACTTC. Its protein product is CASSVVLAGAETQYF.

CDR3 nucleotides: TGTGCCACCACAAGGGTCTACTCGGGGATGAATGAGCAGTTCTTC. Protein: CATTRVYSGMNEQFF. V usage is TRBV19 and J usage is TRBJ2-1, with D possibly matching TRBD2 (5 bases). The CDR3 contains 15 residues. Trimming shortened V by 10 bases and J by 7 bases, and 23 bases separated the two germline ends. Per the germline V gene, CDR1 is LNHDA and CDR2 is SQIVND (reference sequence).

This clone was detected only a few times. This chain connects TRBV13 to TRBJ1-5; maybe TRBD1 (6 bases). This CDR3 spans 16 amino acids. Deletions cut 3 bases from V and 0 bases from J, with 12 bases between. Germline V gene data show CDR1 as PRHDT and CDR2 as FYEKMQ (reference sequence). CDR3 bases: TGTGCCAGCAGCTTTACAGGGAAGTATAGCAATCAGCCCCAGCATTTT. This codes for CASSFTGKYSNQPQHF.

The chain recombines TRBV6-2 or TRBV6-3 with TRBJ1-1, with D perhaps matching TRBD1 (5 bases). In germline, CDR1 is MNHEY, CDR2 SVGEGT. V gave up 6 bases and J gave up 2 bases, with 16 bases separating them. The CDR3 consists of 15 residues. CDR3 amino acids: CASSAGGGLNTEAFF. The CDR3 bases are TGTGCCAGCAGCGCCGGCGGGGGACTTAACACTGAAGCTTTCTTT.

The chain uses TRBV5-1 and TRBJ2-7; no firm D call. The CDR3 has 15 amino acids. Germline values: CDR1 SGHRS, CDR2 YFSETQ. V was shortened by 1 base and J by 0 bases, with 11 bases between the two germline ends. CDR3: CASSLSATSSYEQYF. The CDR3 nucleotides are TGCGCCAGCAGCTTGAGTGCCACCAGCTCCTACGAGCAGTACTTC.

Notes on this clone: No conserved phenylalanine or tryptophan ends this CDR3, so it is likely a read error. It is unclear where the CDR3 begins or ends on the DNA, so no DNA is shown, and the CDR3 is as TCRdb lists it. The chain links TRBV28 to TRBJ2-7; no DNA check was done on the table's D call, TRBD2. The CDR3 is 14 residues long, ends included. Germline assignment: CDR1 MDHEN and CDR2 SYDVKM. The CDR3: CASTPLRGRPFPSL.

The chain joins TRBV28 to TRBJ1-1, with TRBD1 identical over 9 bases. V trimming: 6 bases; J trimming: 0 bases; junction bases outside the gene matches: 2. Germline CDR1 MDHEN, CDR2 SYDVKM. This CDR3 is 14 amino acids long. CDR3 DNA: TGTGCCAGCAGCGGACAGGGGATGAACACTGAAGCTTTCTTT. The encoded protein is CASSGQGMNTEAFF.

This sequence joins TRBV28 and TRBJ1-1; D gene uncertain. Germline-derived CDR1 and CDR2 are MDHEN and SYDVKM. Trimming pared 6 bases from V and 10 bases from J, leaving 21 bases between. The CDR3 totals 14 residues. This chain's CDR3 is CASSPSVMGRLAFF. The CDR3 nucleotides are TGTGCCAGCAGCCCCTCTGTAATGGGGAGGTTAGCTTTCTTT.

The gene calls are TRBV6-5 and TRBJ1-2; no definite D call. The CDR3 consists of 13 residues. V gave up 7 bases and J gave up 7 bases, with 16 bases separating them. Germline CDR1 is MNHEY and CDR2 is SVGAGI. The CDR3 is CASKAEMSGGYTF. For the CDR3, the DNA is TGTGCCAGCAAGGCAGAAATGTCGGGTGGCTACACCTTC.